The clone carrying this T cell receptor (beta chain) appeared a single time. Its antigen is undetermined. Both 60 Vbeta primers and 13 Jbeta primers went into the PCR. The method was immunoSEQ multiplex PCR; TCRdb's version includes in-frame clones alone and lacks a portion of them. In the table there are about 130,000 clones, less than 85% of which are singletons. The data stem from a study of cytomegalovirus exposure and HLA in healthy donors. CDR1 is MNHEY, CDR2 SVGAGI, per germline. The CDR3 has 15 amino acids. After removal of 6 bases from V and 3 bases from J, the junction contained 4 bases not matched to a gene. Findings and caveats of the study: A later analysis showed HLA-associated TCR beta chains outstripping equally common others in clonal expansion.

This clonotype originated in an older woman in good health and CMV-seropositive. Input material: PBMCs. The rearrangement joins TRBV6-5 to TRBJ2-4; 11 nucleotides line up with TRBD1. In DNA, the CDR3 is TGTGCCAGCAGAGGGGGACAGGGGGGCAAAAACATTCAGTACTTC. It is translated as CASRGGQGGKNIQYF.